This passage covers 9 T cell receptor beta chains from one sample sequenced in a study of cytomegalovirus exposure and HLA in healthy donors. Vbeta (60) and Jbeta (13) primers were used in the PCR. Measured with immunoSEQ multiplex PCR; TCRdb has only the in-frame clones, and not every one. The profile shows fewer than 200,000 clones, about three quarters of them singletons. Sequenced input: PBMCs. The receptors were sampled from a man aged 40-50 years in good health and CMV-seronegative.

A remark on this clone: One junction end disagrees with the germline gene, perhaps due to a read error. This sequence joins TRBV27 and TRBJ2-7; 8 bases line up with TRBD1. Germline V gene sequence: CDR1 MNHEY, CDR2 SMNVEV (reference sequence). This CDR3 is built from 15 residues. Written as DNA, the CDR3 is TGTGCCAGCAGTTCAGCCGGGACAGGCGGCTACAAGCAGTACTTC. This codes for CASSSAGTGGYKQYF.

V and J are TRBV6-6 and TRBJ2-5, with 10 bases aligning to TRBD1. The J call may be incorrect, as the DNA end agrees better with TRBJ2-7. The CDR3 totals 15 residues. CDR1 and CDR2 from the germline V gene are MNHNY and SVGAGI (reference sequence). The CDR3 DNA is TGTGCCAGCAGAGAACCGGGACAGGGGTCCTACGAGCAGTACTTC. Its translation is CASREPGQGSYEQYF.

V gene TRBV30 combines with J gene TRBJ2-2; possible D gene TRBD2, 6 bases. Trimming pared 3 bases from V and 8 bases from J, leaving 7 bases between. CDR1 is GTSNPN and CDR2 is SVGIG in the germline V gene (reference sequence). CDR3 length: 11 residues. DNA for the CDR3: TGTGCCTGGAGCGGGGGAGGGGAGCTGTTTTTT. Its protein product is CAWSGGGELFF.

This rearrangement joins TRBV7-2 to TRBJ2-3, with D possibly matching TRBD1 (5 bases). Trimming removed 3 bases from V and 9 bases from J, with 13 bases in between. The germline V gene has CDR1 SGHTA and CDR2 FQGNSA. The CDR3 is 13 amino acids. The CDR3 protein is CASSLGLGKTQYF. Here the CDR3 DNA reads TGTGCCAGCAGCTTGGGGCTAGGGAAAACGCAGTATTTT.

On this clone: The same CDR3 also results from other DNA sequences found in this sample. The gene calls are TRBV30 and TRBJ1-6; possible D gene TRBD1, 5 bases. Germline CDR1 and CDR2: GTSNPN and SVGIG (reference sequence). Between the trimmed V and J ends, which lost 4 bases and 3 bases, there was a span of 7 bases. The CDR3 length is 13 residues. CDR3 sequence (DNA): TGTGCCTGGACCCAGGGCTATAATTCACCCCTCCACTTT. This gives the protein CAWTQGYNSPLHF. Supplemented by reference TRBV30 and TRBJ1-6, the full variable domain reads SQTIHQWPATLVQPVGSPLSLECTVEGTSNPNLYWYRQAAGRGLQLLFYSVGIGQISSEVPQNLSASRPQDRQFILSSKKLLLSDSGFYLCAWTQGYNSPLHFGNGTRLTVT.

This chain joins TRBV4-3 and TRBJ2-3; tentative D call: TRBD1 (5 bases). Per germline, CDR1 LGHNA and CDR2 YSLEER. V lost 0 bases and J lost 4, with 11 bases in between. The CDR3 is 15 amino acids. DNA for the CDR3: TGCGCCAGCAGCCAAGATCCGGCAGGGTCAGATACGCAGTATTTT. Translating gives CASSQDPAGSDTQYF.

CDR3 nucleotides: TGTGCCAGTAGTAAGGGGCAATTCACAGATACGCAGTATTTT. Encoded protein: CASSKGQFTDTQYF. The chain uses TRBV19 and TRBJ2-3; tentatively, D is TRBD1 (5 bases). The CDR3 spans 14 residues. From germline, CDR1 is LNHDA and CDR2 SQIVND (reference sequence). The V gene lost 4 bases and the J gene lost 2 bases, with 10 bases spanning the gap.

This chain links TRBV6-5 with TRBJ1-5, with D unclear. The CDR3 loop spans 14 amino acids. Germline CDR1 MNHEY, CDR2 SVGAGI. V was shortened by 0 bases and J by 0 bases, with 3 bases between the two germline ends. The CDR3 region is CASSYSYSNQPQHF. The CDR3 DNA sequence: TGTGCCAGCAGTTACTCGTATAGCAATCAGCCCCAGCATTTT.

The chain joins TRBV19 to TRBJ1-2, with D tentatively TRBD1 (5 bases). The V and J ends lost 3 bases and 2 bases respectively, with 7 bases between them. Germline CDR1 LNHDA, CDR2 SQIVND (reference sequence). CDR3 size: 13 residues. Here the CDR3 reads CASSMDKNYGYTF. The DNA for the CDR3 is TGTGCCAGTAGTATGGACAAAAACTATGGCTACACCTTC.